The source of this T cell receptor (beta chain) is a study of CD8+ T cells in alopecia areata. Separation by sorting yielded CD4+ and CD8+ T cells from PBMCs. This CDR3 contains 17 residues. The V gene end was trimmed by 2 bases and the J gene end by 1 base; junction bases not matched to a gene: 5. Germline V CDR1 and CDR2: SGHDN, FVKESK. RNA, once extracted, was reverse transcribed into cDNA for use as the sequencing template. Repertoires were generated with immunoSEQ multiplex PCR, while TCRdb's copy carries only in-frame clones and drops some. The table lists some 160,000 clones, approximately 60% of them singletons.

The gene calls are TRBV14 and TRBJ2-2, with 9 bases lining up with TRBD1. The TCR comes from a human donor in good health. Sequencing was carried out using CD8+ T cells sorted from blood. CDR3 region: CASSQFRTGVNTGELFF. In DNA, the CDR3 is TGTGCCAGCAGCCAATTTCGGACAGGGGTGAACACCGGGGAGCTGTTTTTT.